This T cell receptor (beta chain) derives from a study of T cells of healthy individuals. In this sample, this clonotype turned up many times. TCRdb processed the 5' RACE reads anew with MiXCR; each CDR3 protein has one entry. Of about 63,000 distinct CDR3 sequences listed, around 15% were seen once; the top ten hold about 4.3%. The clonotype comes from a human donor in good health.

CDR3: CASSQVLNRRLNTEAFF. The CDR3 nucleotides read TGCGCCAGCAGCCAAGTCCTCAATCGGCGTTTGAACACTGAAGCTTTCTTT. The chain combines TRBV4-1 with TRBJ1-1; no firm D call. This CDR3 is 17 amino acids long. Trimming removed 1 base at V and 0 bases at J, with 15 bases between. From germline, CDR1 is MGHRA and CDR2 YSYEKL.